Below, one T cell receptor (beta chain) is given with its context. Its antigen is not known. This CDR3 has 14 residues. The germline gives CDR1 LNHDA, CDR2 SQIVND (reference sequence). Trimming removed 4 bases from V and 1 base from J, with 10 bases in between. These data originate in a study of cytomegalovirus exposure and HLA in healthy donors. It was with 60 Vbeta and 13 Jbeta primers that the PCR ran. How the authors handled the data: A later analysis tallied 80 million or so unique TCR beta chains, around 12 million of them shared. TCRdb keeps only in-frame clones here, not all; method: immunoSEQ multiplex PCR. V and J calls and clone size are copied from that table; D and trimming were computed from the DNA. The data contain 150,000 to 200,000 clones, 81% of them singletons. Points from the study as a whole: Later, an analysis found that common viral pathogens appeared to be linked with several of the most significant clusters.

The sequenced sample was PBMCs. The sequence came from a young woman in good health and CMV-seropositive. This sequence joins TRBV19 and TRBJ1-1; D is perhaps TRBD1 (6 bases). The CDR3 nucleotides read TGTGCCAGTAGTAAAAGGGGGGGGAACACTGAAGCTTTCTTT. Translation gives CASSKRGGNTEAFF.